The T cell receptor (beta chain) described here comes from a study of early T cells in non-severe SARS-CoV-2 infection. Whole-study context: The authors sequenced bulk RNA from unsorted whole blood, leaving chains unpaired. Study-level results: Using VDJdb, the matching emphasized anti-spike CD8 responses while missing private and CD4 specificities.

As concerns this clonotype: No antigen is known for it.

The TCR library protocol was used to attach unique molecular identifiers. These identifiers were attached to individual cDNA molecules. Via MiXCR, TCRdb re-called the 5' RACE reads, giving one row per CDR3 protein. The data contain just over 9,000 distinct CDR3 sequences, about 5% of them singletons. This CDR3 is 16 amino acids long. Trimming took 4 bases from V and 8 from J; bases not matched to a gene: 12. Germline V CDR1 and CDR2: SGDLS, YYNGEE. The rearrangement joins TRBV9 to TRBJ1-4, with 9 bases that match TRBD1. Material: whole blood. The clonotype was recovered from an adult who was a healthcare worker with PCR-confirmed SARS-CoV-2 infection or an uninfected control (not recorded which). The CDR3 loop reads CASSPATGGTGEKLFF. CDR3 DNA: TGTGCCAGCAGCCCAGCGACAGGGGGGACGGGGGAAAAACTGTTTTTT.